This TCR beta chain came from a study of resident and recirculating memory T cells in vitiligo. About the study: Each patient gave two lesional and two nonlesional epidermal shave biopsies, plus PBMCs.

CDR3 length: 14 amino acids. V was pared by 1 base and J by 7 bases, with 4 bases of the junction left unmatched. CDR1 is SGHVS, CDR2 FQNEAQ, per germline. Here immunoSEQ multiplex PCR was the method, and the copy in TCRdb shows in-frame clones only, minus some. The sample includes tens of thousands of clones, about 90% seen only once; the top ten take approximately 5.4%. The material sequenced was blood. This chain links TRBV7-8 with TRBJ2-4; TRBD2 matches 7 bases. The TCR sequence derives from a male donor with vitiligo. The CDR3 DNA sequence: TGTGCCAGCAGCTTAGTTGGGGGGGGGAACATTCAGTACTTC. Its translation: CASSLVGGGNIQYF.